Listed below are T cell receptor beta chains from one sample, sequenced in a study of cytotoxic CD8 clonotypes in ibrutinib-treated CLL. Produced via immunoSEQ multiplex PCR; TCRdb's table is partial and in-frame only. The sample consists of fewer than 45,000 clones, 70% of them appearing once. This material consisted of PBMCs, taken at disease progression, from a patient treated with ibrutinib. The receptors shown here come from a human donor with chronic lymphocytic leukemia. Each CDR3 is given with its conserved first and last residue. The D gene is left open where the match is weak. Only part of the rows carry a size: once, few, many, or a class if the clone is expanded.

>NA|TRBJ2-7|NA|TRBV4-2
TGTGCCAGCAGCTTTCTCATGCGGCGTTCCCACGAGCAGTACTTC
CASSFLMRRSHEQYF
>NA|TRBJ2-5|NA|TRBV27
TGTGCCAGCAGCACCTTCCCCACAGGTTTCCAAGAGACCCAGTACTTC
CASSTFPTGFQETQYF
>NA|TRBJ1-1|once|TRBV29-1
TGCAGCGTTGAAGAAGAGGCAGGGAGGACTGAAGCTTTCTTT
CSVEEEAGRTEAFF
>NA|TRBJ1-4|NA|TRBV30
TGTGCCTGGACCCAGGATTTTGGGGAAAAACTGTTTTTT
CAWTQDFGEKLFF
>TRBD2|TRBJ2-3|NA|TRBV13
TGTGCCAGCAGCTTATATAACCGATTCGCGGGAGTGAGCACAGATACGCAGTATTTT
CASSLYNRFAGVSTDTQYF
>NA|TRBJ1-2|NA|TRBV10-3
TGTGCCATCAGTGAGCCAACAGGTGGGCTTGGCTACACCTTC
CAISEPTGGLGYTF
>NA|TRBJ1-2|NA|TRBV5-8
TGTGCCAGCAGCTTGGGAGGCGAACAGGGATGGGGCTATGGCTGCACCTTC
CASSLGGEQGWGYGCTF
>NA|TRBJ2-2|NA|TRBV5-4
TGTGCCAGCAGCTTCGGTGCAGGATTAATTCCCGGGGAGCTGTTTTTT
CASSFGAGLIPGELFF
>NA|TRBJ1-5|NA|TRBV7-9
TGTGCCAGCAGCTTACCCTATCAGCCCCAGCATTTT
CASSLPYQPQHF
>TRBD1|TRBJ2-7|NA|TRBV27
TGTGCCAGCAGTATAGACAGGGCGACCTACGAGCAGTACTTC
CASSIDRATYEQYF
>NA|TRBJ1-4|NA|TRBV11-2
TGTGCCAGCAGCTTGGGGACGGCGTCAGAAAGACTAAATGAAAAACTGTTTTTT
CASSLGTASERLNEKLFF
>NA|TRBJ2-5|few|TRBV27
TGTGCCAGCAGTATGTGGGGGCAAGAGACCCAGTACTTC
CASSMWGQETQYF
>NA|TRBJ2-7|few|TRBV4-1
TGCGCCAGCAGCCAAGAAGGGACCCCCTACGAGCAGTACTTC
CASSQEGTPYEQYF
>NA|TRBJ2-5|NA|TRBV5-8
TGTGCCAGCAGCGACAAGGGGCGGGGTGAGGAGACCCAGTACTTC
CASSDKGRGEETQYF
>NA|TRBJ1-5|once|TRBV6-5
TGTGCCAGCAGTTACTCGAGAAATTTAAATCAGCCCCAGCATTTT
CASSYSRNLNQPQHF
>NA|TRBJ1-4|NA|TRBV5-1
TGCGCCAGCAGCCCTAACGTGGGTAGCGAAAAACTGTTTTTT
CASSPNVGSEKLFF
>TRBD1|TRBJ1-2|NA|TRBV9
TGTGCCAGCAGCGTAGACGGTGGCGGGACAGCCGGCTACACCTTC
CASSVDGGGTAGYTF
>NA|TRBJ1-5|NA|TRBV6-5
TGTGCCAGCAGTTACTCCCCGGGTCAGCCCCAGCATTTT
CASSYSPGQPQHF
>NA|TRBJ1-2|NA|TRBV5-4
TGTGCCAGCAGCTTGGTTGCCCCCGAGGGAGGCTACACCTTC
CASSLVAPEGGYTF
>NA|TRBJ2-2|NA|TRBV5-6
TGTGCCAGCAGCCCCCCCCTGAACACCGGGGAGCTGTTTTTT
CASSPPLNTGELFF
>NA|TRBJ1-3|few|TRBV5-1
TGCGCCAGCAGCCTAGCCCCACCCGACTCTGGAAACACCATATATTTT
CASSLAPPDSGNTIYF
>TRBD2|TRBJ2-1|NA|TRBV6-6
TGTGCCAGCAGTTCTGGACTAGCCGGGTCCAATGAGCAGTTCTTC
CASSSGLAGSNEQFF
>NA|TRBJ1-2|NA|TRBV5-1
TGCGCCAGCAGCTCCGGAGGGGGGAGGAGGTATGGCTACACCTTC
CASSSGGGRRYGYTF
>TRBD1|TRBJ1-5|NA|TRBV10-1
TGCGCCAGCAGTGAGGGACAGGGGGGCTCACCCCAGCATTTT
CASSEGQGGSPQHF
>NA|TRBJ2-2|NA|TRBV6-6
TGTGCCAGCAGCCCTCACGTGGGCACCGGGGAGCTGTTTTTT
CASSPHVGTGELFF
>NA|TRBJ1-1|NA|TRBV6-5
TGTGCCAGCAGTCGAGACGGGGTTCTGGCTTTCTTT
CASSRDGVLAFF
>NA|TRBJ2-1|few|TRBV5-1
TGCGCCAGCAGCTTGGGCGCCAGGGAGCAGTTCTTC
CASSLGAREQFF
>NA|TRBJ2-3|few|TRBV5-1
TGCGCCAGCAGCCCCGGCAGGGTTACAGATACGCAGTATTTT
CASSPGRVTDTQYF
>TRBD1|TRBJ2-7|few|TRBV18
TGTGCCAGCTCACCATCCAGGGGGCGCTACGAGCAGTACTTC
CASSPSRGRYEQYF
>NA|TRBJ2-3|NA|TRBV5-8
TGTGCCTACGGTGGGGGACCAGATACGGGTACGCAGTATTTT
CAYGGGPDTGTQYF
>NA|TRBJ2-7|NA|TRBV6-5
TGTGCCAGCAGTCCGGGGACTCACCCTACGAAGCAGTACTTC
CASSPGTHPTKQYF
>NA|TRBJ2-3|once|TRBV27
TGTGCCAGCAGTTTATGGGGGGCGAGCACAGATACGCAGTATTTT
CASSLWGASTDTQYF
>NA|TRBJ2-6|NA|TRBV28
TGTGCCAGCAGCTTGGGACTCTACTCTGGGGCCAACGTCCTGACTTTC
CASSLGLYSGANVLTF
>NA|TRBJ1-2|NA|TRBV5-1
TGCGCCAGCAGCTTGGGGGCGGCCTCCGGCTACACCTTC
CASSLGAASGYTF
>TRBD1|TRBJ2-3|few|TRBV5-1
TGCGCCAGCAGCTTGGGGGACAGAATCACAGATACGCAGTATTTT
CASSLGDRITDTQYF
>NA|TRBJ1-2|NA|TRBV18
TGTGCCAGCTCACCAGACAGCAGGGAAAGCTATGGCTACACCTTC
CASSPDSRESYGYTF
>NA|TRBJ1-4|NA|TRBV15
TGTGCCACCAGCAGAGATATTGGCGGCAATGAAAAACTGTTTTTT
CATSRDIGGNEKLFF
>TRBD1|TRBJ1-6|once|TRBV6-1
TGTGCCAGCAGTGAAATAACAGGGGTTGGGTCACCCCTCCACTTT
CASSEITGVGSPLHF
>NA|TRBJ2-3|NA|TRBV27
TGTGCCAGCAGTTCCTCTCTAGACCCAGGGACAGATACGCAGTATTTT
CASSSSLDPGTDTQYF
>NA|TRBJ2-1|NA|TRBV27
TGTGCCAGCAGTTTAAGAGGCAATGAGCAGTTCTTC
CASSLRGNEQFF
>NA|TRBJ1-3|NA|TRBV5-1
TGCGCCAGCTCGCGACCGGAACACTCTGGAAACACCATATATTTT
CASSRPEHSGNTIYF
>NA|TRBJ2-1|NA|TRBV18
TGTGCCAGCTCACTACCAGTTAGGGACCACAATGAGCAGTTCTTC
CASSLPVRDHNEQFF
>NA|TRBJ1-1|NA|TRBV11-2
TGTGCCAGCAGCCCCCAGGCACAATTGAACACTGAAGCTTTCTTT
CASSPQAQLNTEAFF
>NA|TRBJ2-1|NA|TRBV4-1
TGCGCCAGCAGCCAGGCCTCGAGCTCCTACAATGAGCAGTTCTTC
CASSQASSSYNEQFF
>NA|TRBJ2-1|NA|TRBV10-3
TGTGCCGTCCACACTTACGGCAATGAGCAGTTCTTC
CAVHTYGNEQFF
>NA|TRBJ1-6|NA|TRBV19
TGTGCCAGTAGTGGACCCTTCGGGTCACCCCTCCACTTT
CASSGPFGSPLHF
>TRBD1|TRBJ1-1|NA|TRBV9
TGTGCCAGCAGCAGACAGGGGGGGAACACTGAAGCTTTCTTT
CASSRQGGNTEAFF